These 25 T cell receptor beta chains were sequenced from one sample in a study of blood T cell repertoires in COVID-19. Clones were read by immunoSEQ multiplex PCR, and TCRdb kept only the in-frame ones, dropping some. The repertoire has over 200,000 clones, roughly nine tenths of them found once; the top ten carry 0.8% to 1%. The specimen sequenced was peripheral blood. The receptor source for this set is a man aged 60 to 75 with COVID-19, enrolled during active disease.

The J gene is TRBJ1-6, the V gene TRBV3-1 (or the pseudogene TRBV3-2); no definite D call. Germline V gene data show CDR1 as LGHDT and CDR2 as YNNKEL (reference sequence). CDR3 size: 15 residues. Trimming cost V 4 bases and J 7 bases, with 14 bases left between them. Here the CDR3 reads CASSLQSLENSPLHF. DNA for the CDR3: TGTGCCAGCAGCCTTCAGAGTCTGGAGAATTCACCCCTCCACTTT.

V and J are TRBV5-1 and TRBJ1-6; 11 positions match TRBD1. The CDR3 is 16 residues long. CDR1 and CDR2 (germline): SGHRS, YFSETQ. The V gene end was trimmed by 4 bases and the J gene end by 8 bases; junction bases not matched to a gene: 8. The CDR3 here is CASSLAGTGGYSPLHF. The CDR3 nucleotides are TGCGCCAGCAGCCTTGCCGGGACAGGGGGTTATTCACCCCTCCACTTT. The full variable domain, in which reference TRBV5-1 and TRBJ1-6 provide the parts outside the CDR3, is KAGVTQTPRYLIKTRGQQVTLSCSPISGHRSVSWYQQTPGQGLQFLFEYFSETQRNKGNFPGRFSGRQFSNSRSEMNVSTLELGDSALYLCASSLAGTGGYSPLHFGNGTRLTVT.

The chain's CDR3 is CSASFSSSYNSPLHF. CDR3 in DNA: TGCAGTGCTAGTTTTTCGTCCTCCTATAATTCACCCCTCCACTTT. This sequence joins TRBV20-1 and TRBJ1-6; no clear D gene. This CDR3 has 15 residues. Trimming left V 3 bases short and J 0 bases short, with 9 bases between. CDR1 is DFQATT and CDR2 is SNEGSKA in the germline V gene (reference sequence).

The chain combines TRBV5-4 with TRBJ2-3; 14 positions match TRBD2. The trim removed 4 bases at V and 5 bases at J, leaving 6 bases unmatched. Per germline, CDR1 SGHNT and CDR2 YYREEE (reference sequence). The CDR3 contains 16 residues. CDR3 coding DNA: TGTGCCAGCAGCATCGGGACTAGCGGGGGAGTAGATACGCAGTATTTT. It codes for CASSIGTSGGVDTQYF.

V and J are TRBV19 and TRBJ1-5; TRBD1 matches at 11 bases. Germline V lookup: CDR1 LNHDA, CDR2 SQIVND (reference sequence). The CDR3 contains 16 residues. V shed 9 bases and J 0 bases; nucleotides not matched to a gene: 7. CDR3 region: CASTGTGGFSNQPQHF. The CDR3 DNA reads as TGTGCCAGCACCGGGACAGGGGGTTTTAGCAATCAGCCCCAGCATTTT.

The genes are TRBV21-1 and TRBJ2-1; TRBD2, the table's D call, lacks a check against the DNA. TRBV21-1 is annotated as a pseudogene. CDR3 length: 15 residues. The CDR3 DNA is TGTGCCAGCAGCAAACCCCCCACCGGTTACAATGAGCAGTTCTTC. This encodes CASSKPPTGYNEQFF.

CDR3 residues: CASSQSRGSNYGYTF. The DNA of the CDR3 is TGTGCCAGCAGCCAGTCCAGGGGGTCTAACTATGGCTACACCTTC. The chain employs TRBV14 and TRBJ1-2; 7 nucleotides line up with TRBD1. CDR1 and CDR2 from the germline V gene are SGHDN and FVKESK. There are 15 residues in the CDR3. Trimming at V came to 3 bases and at J to 0 bases, leaving 4 bases not matched to a gene.

The DNA of the CDR3 is TGTGCCAGCAGCGGGGACAGCTACAATGAGCAGTTCTTC. Translated: CASSGDSYNEQFF. The chain recombines TRBV9 with TRBJ2-1; 7 bases agree with TRBD1. V shed 3 bases, J shed 3 bases, and the junction held 0 bases outside the gene matches. Germline V gives CDR1 SGDLS, CDR2 YYNGEE. The CDR3 is 13 amino acids. The full variable domain, completed using reference TRBV9 and TRBJ2-1, is DSGVTQTPKHLITATGQRVTLRCSPRSGDLSVYWYQQSLDQGLQFLIQYYNGEERAKGNILERFSAQQFPDLHSELNLSSLELGDSALYFCASSGDSYNEQFFGPGTRLTVL.

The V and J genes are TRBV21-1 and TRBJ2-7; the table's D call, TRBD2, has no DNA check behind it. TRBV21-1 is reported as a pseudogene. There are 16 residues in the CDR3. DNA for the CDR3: TGTGCCAGCAGCAAGGTAGGCAGCGCCTACTCCTACGAGCAGTACTTC. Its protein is CASSKVGSAYSYEQYF.

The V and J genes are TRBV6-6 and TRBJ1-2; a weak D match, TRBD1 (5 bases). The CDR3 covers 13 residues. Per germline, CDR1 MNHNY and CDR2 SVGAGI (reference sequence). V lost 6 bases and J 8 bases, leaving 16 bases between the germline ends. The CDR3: CASRPTGSKGYTF. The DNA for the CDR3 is TGTGCCAGCAGGCCAACAGGATCGAAAGGCTACACCTTC.

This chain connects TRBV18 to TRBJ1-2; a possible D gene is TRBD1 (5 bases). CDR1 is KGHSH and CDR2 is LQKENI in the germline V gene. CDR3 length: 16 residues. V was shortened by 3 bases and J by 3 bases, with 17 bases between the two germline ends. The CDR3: CASSPALTGYDYGYTF. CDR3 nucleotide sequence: TGTGCCAGCTCACCCGCGCTCACAGGTTATGACTATGGCTACACCTTC.

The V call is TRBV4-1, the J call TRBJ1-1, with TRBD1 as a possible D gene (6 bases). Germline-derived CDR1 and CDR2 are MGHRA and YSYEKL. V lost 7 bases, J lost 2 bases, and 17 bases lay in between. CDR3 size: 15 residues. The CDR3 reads CASTPQGYSNTEAFF. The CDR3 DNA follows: TGCGCCAGCACCCCACAGGGCTACTCTAACACTGAAGCTTTCTTT.

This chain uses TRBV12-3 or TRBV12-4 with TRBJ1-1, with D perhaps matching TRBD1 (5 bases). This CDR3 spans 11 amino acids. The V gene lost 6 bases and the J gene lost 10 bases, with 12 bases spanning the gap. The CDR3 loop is CASSQGFGAFF. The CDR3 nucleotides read TGTGCCAGCAGCCAGGGCTTCGGAGCTTTCTTT.

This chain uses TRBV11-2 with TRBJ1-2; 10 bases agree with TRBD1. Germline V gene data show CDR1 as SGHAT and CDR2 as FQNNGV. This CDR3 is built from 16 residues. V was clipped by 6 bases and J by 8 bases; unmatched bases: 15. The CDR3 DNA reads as TGTGCCAGCAGTTGGGACAGGGGAGCTCCCCCGCTCGGCTACACCTTC. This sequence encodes CASSWDRGAPPLGYTF.

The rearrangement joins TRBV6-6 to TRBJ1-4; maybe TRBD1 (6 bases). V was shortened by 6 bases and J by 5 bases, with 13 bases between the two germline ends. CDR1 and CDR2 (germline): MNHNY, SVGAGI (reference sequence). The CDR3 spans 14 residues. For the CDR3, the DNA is TGTGCCAGCAGAACCGGACAGTCGAATGAAAAACTGTTTTTT. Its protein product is CASRTGQSNEKLFF.

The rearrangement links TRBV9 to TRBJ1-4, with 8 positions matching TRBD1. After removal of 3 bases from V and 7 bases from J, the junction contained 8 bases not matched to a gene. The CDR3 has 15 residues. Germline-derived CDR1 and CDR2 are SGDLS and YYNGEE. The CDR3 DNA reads TGTGCCAGCAGCGGATCCGGGACAGGCGCTGAAAAACTGTTTTTT. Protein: CASSGSGTGAEKLFF.

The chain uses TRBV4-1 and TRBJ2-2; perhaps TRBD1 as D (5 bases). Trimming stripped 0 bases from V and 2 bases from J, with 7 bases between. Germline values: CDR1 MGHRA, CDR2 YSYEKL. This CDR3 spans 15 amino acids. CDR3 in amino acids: CASSQEGRNTGELFF. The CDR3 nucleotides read TGCGCCAGCAGCCAAGAGGGGCGAAACACCGGGGAGCTGTTTTTT.

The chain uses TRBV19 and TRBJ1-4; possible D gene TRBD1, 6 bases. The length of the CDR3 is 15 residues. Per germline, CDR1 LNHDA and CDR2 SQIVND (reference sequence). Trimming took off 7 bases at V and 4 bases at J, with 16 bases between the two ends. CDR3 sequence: CASTPWGHGNEKLFF. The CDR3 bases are TGTGCCAGTACCCCCTGGGGGCATGGTAATGAAAAACTGTTTTTT. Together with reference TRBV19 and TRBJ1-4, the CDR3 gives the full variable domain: DGGITQSPKYLFRKEGQNVTLSCEQNLNHDAMYWYRQDPGQGLRLIYYSQIVNDFQKGDIAEGYSVSREKKESFPLTVTSAQKNPTAFYLCASTPWGHGNEKLFFGSGTQLSVL.

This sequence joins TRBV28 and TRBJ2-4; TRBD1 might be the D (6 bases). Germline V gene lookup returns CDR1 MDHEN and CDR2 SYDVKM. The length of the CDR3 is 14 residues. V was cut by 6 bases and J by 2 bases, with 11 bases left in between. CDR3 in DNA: TGTGCCAGCAGACAGGGCGCGACCAAAAACATTCAGTACTTC. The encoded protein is CASRQGATKNIQYF.

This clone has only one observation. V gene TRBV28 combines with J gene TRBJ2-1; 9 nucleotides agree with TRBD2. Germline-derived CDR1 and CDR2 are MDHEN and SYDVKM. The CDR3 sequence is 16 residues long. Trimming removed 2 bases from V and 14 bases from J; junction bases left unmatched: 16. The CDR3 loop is CASSLIRSGSPGVEFF. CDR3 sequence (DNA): TGTGCCAGCAGTTTAATCCGTAGCGGGAGCCCTGGGGTGGAGTTCTTC.

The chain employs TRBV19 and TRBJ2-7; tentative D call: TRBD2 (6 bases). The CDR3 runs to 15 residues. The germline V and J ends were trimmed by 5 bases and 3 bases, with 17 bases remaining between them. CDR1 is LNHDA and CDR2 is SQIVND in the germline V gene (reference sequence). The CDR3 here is CASSDIAEPIYEQYF. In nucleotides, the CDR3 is TGTGCCAGTAGTGACATAGCGGAGCCTATCTACGAGCAGTACTTC.

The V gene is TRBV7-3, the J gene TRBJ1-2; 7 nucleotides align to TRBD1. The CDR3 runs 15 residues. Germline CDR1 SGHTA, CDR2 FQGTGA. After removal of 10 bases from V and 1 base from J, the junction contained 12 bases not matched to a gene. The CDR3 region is CATGGGGFSNYGYTF. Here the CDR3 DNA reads TGTGCCACCGGAGGGGGCGGCTTTAGTAACTATGGCTACACCTTC. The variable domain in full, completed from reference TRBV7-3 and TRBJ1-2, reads GAGVSQTPSNKVTEKGKYVELRCDPISGHTALYWYRQSLGQGPEFLIYFQGTGAADDSGLPNDRFFAVRPEGSVSTLKIQRTERGDSAVYLCATGGGGFSNYGYTFGSGTRLTVV.

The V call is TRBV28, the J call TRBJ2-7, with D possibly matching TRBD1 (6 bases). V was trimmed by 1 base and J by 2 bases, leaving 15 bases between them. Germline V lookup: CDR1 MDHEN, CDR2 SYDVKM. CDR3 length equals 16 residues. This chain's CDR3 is CASSLFGRGAPYEQYF. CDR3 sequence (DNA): TGTGCCAGCAGTTTATTTGGCAGGGGCGCCCCCTACGAGCAGTACTTC.

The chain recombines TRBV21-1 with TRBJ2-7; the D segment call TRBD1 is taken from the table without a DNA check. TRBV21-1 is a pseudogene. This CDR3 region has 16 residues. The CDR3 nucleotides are TGTGCCAGCAGCAACCACAGGGGGCGACCTCCCTACGAGCAGTACTTC. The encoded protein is CASSNHRGRPPYEQYF.

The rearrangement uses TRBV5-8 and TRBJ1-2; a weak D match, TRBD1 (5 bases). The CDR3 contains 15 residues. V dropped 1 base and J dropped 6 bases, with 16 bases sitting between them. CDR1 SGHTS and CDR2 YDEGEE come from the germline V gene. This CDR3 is CASSLNVVGGHGYTF. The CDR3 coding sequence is TGTGCCAGCAGCTTGAATGTGGTGGGGGGACATGGCTACACCTTC.